This T cell receptor beta chain was obtained from a study of blood T cell repertoires in COVID-19. Repertoires were generated with immunoSEQ multiplex PCR, while TCRdb's copy carries only in-frame clones and drops some. The sample has some 50,000 clones, 86% seen once; the top ten hold under 4%. Cohort 3 donors counted as recovered after two negative PCRs, clearance, or resolved symptoms. CDR3 length: 15 amino acids. The V gene lost 8 bases and the J gene lost 2 bases, with 18 bases spanning the gap. Germline-derived CDR1 and CDR2 are KGHSH and LQKENI. This sequence joins TRBV18 and TRBJ2-5; D may be TRBD2 (6 bases). The TCR originated in a woman aged 45-60 years who had recovered from COVID-19. Sequencing input: PBMCs or T cells enriched from blood (not recorded which). CDR3 in DNA: TGTGCCAGCAGGAAAGTGGGGGGAAATCAAGAGACCCAGTACTTC. It yields the protein CASRKVGGNQETQYF.